This entry lists 30 T cell receptor beta chains sequenced from one sample in a study of beta chain features in type 1 diabetes. What was sequenced were expressed TCRB transcripts, since all of the isolated RNA had been reverse transcribed. Here immunoSEQ multiplex PCR was the method, and the copy in TCRdb shows in-frame clones only, minus some. The repertoire holds fewer than 350,000 clones, 15% seen once, with roughly 0.015% in the top ten. Study-level results: In every one of the four CD4+ subsets, TCRB CDR3s were moderately but significantly shorter in Type 1 diabetes patients.

Antigens for these TCRs are unknown. The sequencing sample was made of naive CD4+ T cells from blood. The receptors were gathered from a man aged 18 to 30 with type 1 diabetes.

V is TRBV2 and J is TRBJ2-2, with D unclear. Deletions cut 3 bases from V and 3 bases from J, with 5 bases between. Germline CDR1 is SNHLY and CDR2 is FYNNEI. CDR3 length equals 13 residues. The chain's CDR3 is CASSEGYTGELFF. In DNA, the CDR3 is TGTGCCAGCAGTGAGGGCTACACCGGGGAGCTGTTTTTT. Full variable domain (outside the CDR3, taken from reference TRBV2 and TRBJ2-2): EPEVTQTPSHQVTQMGQEVILRCVPISNHLYFYWYRQILGQKVEFLVSFYNNEISEKSEIFDDQFSVERPDGSNFTLKIRSTKLEDSAMYFCASSEGYTGELFFGEGSRLTVL.

This clone has more than one count but fewer than ten. The chain joins TRBV7-9 to TRBJ2-2; TRBD2 matches at 7 bases. The V and J ends lost 3 bases and 2 bases, in that order; junction bases with no gene match: 9. Germline V gene data show CDR1 as SEHNR and CDR2 as FQNEAQ (reference sequence). The CDR3 has 17 amino acids. The CDR3 bases are TGTGCCAGCAGCTTTCCCAGCGGGACTCTAAACACCGGGGAGCTGTTTTTT. The encoded protein is CASSFPSGTLNTGELFF.

The V call is TRBV2, the J call TRBJ2-7; TRBD2 matches 8 bases. V lost 6 bases to trimming and J lost 4 bases; unmatched junction nucleotides: 5. The CDR3 runs 13 residues. Germline CDR1 is SNHLY and CDR2 is FYNNEI. The CDR3 protein is CASSDGLAYEQYF. The CDR3 bases are TGTGCCAGCAGCGACGGACTAGCATACGAGCAGTACTTC.

This sequence joins TRBV7-9 and TRBJ1-2; 7 bases agree with TRBD1. The J segment lost 2 bases and the V segment lost 1 base, leaving 1 base of the junction unmatched. The V gene's germline CDR1 is SEHNR and CDR2 FQNEAQ (reference sequence). CDR3 length: 14 residues. The CDR3 DNA reads as TGTGCCAGCAGCTTAGAGGGACAGAACTATGGCTACACCTTC. Residues: CASSLEGQNYGYTF.

This clone has just a few counts. The chain joins TRBV28 to TRBJ2-5; a weak D match, TRBD2 (7 bases). The CDR3 has 14 amino acids. CDR1 and CDR2 (germline): MDHEN, SYDVKM. The germline V and J ends were trimmed by 5 bases and 6 bases, with 16 bases remaining between them. This CDR3 reads CASSPVGGRKTQYF. In DNA form, the CDR3 reads TGTGCCAGCAGTCCGGTGGGGGGGCGGAAGACCCAGTACTTC.

This clone has only a few counts. The chain has TRBV28 and TRBJ1-5, with 8 bases matching TRBD1. The trim removed 5 bases at V and 4 bases at J, leaving 7 bases unmatched. CDR1 MDHEN and CDR2 SYDVKM come from the germline V gene. CDR3 length equals 15 residues. The CDR3 DNA reads TGTGCCAGCAGTACAGGGGGAATTCGGAATCAGCCCCAGCATTTT. It translates to CASSTGGIRNQPQHF. The full variable domain, in which reference TRBV28 and TRBJ1-5 provide the parts outside the CDR3, is DVKVTQSSRYLVKRTGEKVFLECVQDMDHENMFWYRQDPGLGLRLIYFSYDVKMKEKGDIPEGYSVSREKKERFSLILESASTNQTSMYLCASSTGGIRNQPQHFGDGTRLSIL.

In this sample, this clone turned up a few times. The chain joins TRBV6-1 to TRBJ2-1; 8 nucleotides match TRBD1. Losses at the gene ends were 1 base for V and 3 bases for J; bases not matched to a gene: 5. There are 16 residues in the CDR3. Germline CDR1 is MNHNS and CDR2 is SASEGT. The CDR3 coding sequence is TGTGCCAGCAGTGAAGTGACAGGGGAGTTCTACAATGAGCAGTTCTTC. Protein product: CASSEVTGEFYNEQFF.

In nucleotides, the CDR3 is TGTGCCAGCAGAACACACGGGACTAGGGAGTTCTTC. It codes for CASRTHGTREFF. This rearrangement joins TRBV28 to TRBJ2-1; TRBD2 aligns across 8 bases. The CDR3 contains 12 residues. The V gene's germline CDR1 is MDHEN and CDR2 SYDVKM. V was clipped by 6 bases and J by 14 bases; unmatched bases: 9.

The chain recombines TRBV6-4 with TRBJ2-5; D uncertain. Germline assignment: CDR1 MRHNA and CDR2 SNTAGT. Between the trimmed V and J ends, which lost 0 bases and 4 bases, there was a span of 15 bases. The CDR3 runs 16 residues. The CDR3 bases are TGTGCCAGCAGTGACTCGAAGATCCTAGAAGGAGAGACCCAGTACTTC. Encoded protein: CASSDSKILEGETQYF.

The V and J genes are TRBV7-2 and TRBJ2-7; D ambiguous. Germline V CDR1 and CDR2: SGHTA, FQGNSA. The CDR3 is 15 residues long. V was cut by 0 bases and J by 0 bases, with 9 bases left in between. The CDR3 loop is CASSLASGDSYEQYF. In nucleotides, the CDR3 is TGTGCCAGCAGCTTAGCGTCCGGAGACTCCTACGAGCAGTACTTC.

The DNA of the CDR3 is TGTGCCAGCAGGTACAGGTATAGCAATCAGCCCCAGCATTTT. Translated, it gives CASRYRYSNQPQHF. The chain employs TRBV2 and TRBJ1-5; tentative D call: TRBD1 (5 bases). CDR1 and CDR2 (germline): SNHLY, FYNNEI. Trimming removed 6 bases from V and 0 bases from J, with 9 bases in between. The CDR3 is made up of 14 amino acids.

The chain employs TRBV5-6 and TRBJ1-2; D remains ambiguous. V lost 1 base to trimming and J lost 7 bases, with 14 bases between them. This CDR3 contains 14 residues. Germline V gene sequence: CDR1 SGHDT, CDR2 YYEEEE. The chain's CDR3 is CASSLNSLVFGYTF. In DNA form, the CDR3 reads TGTGCCAGCAGCTTGAATTCCCTCGTGTTTGGCTACACCTTC.

In this sample, this clone turned up a few times. This rearrangement joins TRBV4-2 to TRBJ1-5; D is uncertain. CDR1 and CDR2 (germline): LGHNA, YNFKEQ. CDR3 length equals 17 residues. V dropped 0 bases and J dropped 0 bases, with 12 bases sitting between them. The CDR3 loop is CASSQDVAGYSNQPQHF. In DNA form, the CDR3 reads TGTGCCAGCAGCCAAGATGTCGCGGGATATAGCAATCAGCCCCAGCATTTT.

This clone showed up just once. The chain employs TRBV6-5 and TRBJ1-6; TRBD1 matches 9 bases. V lost 6 bases to trimming and J lost 8 bases; unmatched junction nucleotides: 8. CDR1 is MNHEY and CDR2 is SVGAGI in the germline V gene. The CDR3 has 15 residues. The CDR3 DNA reads TGTGCCAGCAGGTCCCCCCGGGACAGGGATTCACCCCTCCACTTT. Translation gives CASRSPRDRDSPLHF.

V gene TRBV5-1 combines with J gene TRBJ2-7; 7 positions agree with TRBD1. Germline V gene lookup returns CDR1 SGHRS and CDR2 YFSETQ. This CDR3 is built from 15 residues. V shed 4 bases and J 4 bases; nucleotides not matched to a gene: 11. This CDR3 reads CASSSSQGSGYEQYF. In nucleotides, the CDR3 is TGCGCCAGCAGCAGCTCACAGGGGAGCGGATACGAGCAGTACTTC.

In this sample, this clone turned up a few times. CDR3 protein: CASSQETAGVLPYEQYF. The DNA of the CDR3 is TGTGCCAGCAGCCAAGAGACAGCGGGAGTACTCCCCTACGAGCAGTACTTC. The chain is built from TRBV4-2 and TRBJ2-7; 8 nucleotides line up with TRBD2. The J segment lost 2 bases and the V segment lost 0 bases, leaving 9 bases of the junction unmatched. This CDR3 is built from 17 residues. Germline CDR1 LGHNA, CDR2 YNFKEQ.

The V gene is TRBV9, the J gene TRBJ2-7, with 9 bases lining up with TRBD2. CDR1 and CDR2 from the germline V gene are SGDLS and YYNGEE. This CDR3 is 16 amino acids long. V lost 4 bases to trimming and J lost 4 bases; unmatched junction nucleotides: 12. The CDR3 loop is CASSPQSSGAAYEQYF. The CDR3 DNA reads as TGTGCCAGCAGCCCCCAATCTAGCGGGGCGGCTTACGAGCAGTACTTC.

This chain joins TRBV10-3 and TRBJ2-4; the match to TRBD2 covers 12 bases. The CDR3 loop spans 13 amino acids. V lost 7 bases to trimming and J lost 7 bases; unmatched junction nucleotides: 2. Germline V gives CDR1 ENHRY, CDR2 SYGVKD. CDR3 nucleotide sequence: TGTGCCATCACTAGCGGGAGGGACAACATTCAGTACTTC. Encoded protein: CAITSGRDNIQYF.

The chain uses TRBV30 and TRBJ2-5; 12 nucleotides match TRBD2. Per germline, CDR1 GTSNPN and CDR2 SVGIG (reference sequence). Germline trimming cut 4 bases from V and 1 base from J; bases unmatched to any gene: 10. The CDR3 extends over 17 amino acids. The CDR3 spells CAWNLWRTSGIQETQYF. The CDR3 DNA is TGTGCCTGGAACCTCTGGAGGACTAGCGGGATCCAAGAGACCCAGTACTTC.

The sample holds a few counts of this clone. J is TRBJ1-1 and V is TRBV9; 10 bases are shared with TRBD1. Germline CDR1 reads SGDLS; CDR2 reads YYNGEE. CDR3 size: 15 residues. The V gene end was trimmed by 4 bases and the J gene end by 0 bases; junction bases not matched to a gene: 3. CDR3 loop: CASSPGTGVNTEAFF. Here the CDR3 DNA reads TGTGCCAGCAGCCCCGGGACAGGGGTGAACACTGAAGCTTTCTTT.

A note on this clone: Additional DNA sequences in this sample encode the identical CDR3. The CDR3 region has the DNA TGCAGCGTCGCCGGACAGGGAACCTACGAGCAGTACTTC. This encodes CSVAGQGTYEQYF. The chain links TRBV29-1 to TRBJ2-7, with TRBD1 matching 8 bases. The CDR3 is 13 residues long. J gave up 2 bases and V 6 bases, and 6 bases lay outside the gene matches. Germline CDR1 SQVTM, CDR2 ANQGSEA.

Only a few counts were recorded for this clone. V gene TRBV7-6 combines with J gene TRBJ2-1; TRBD2 matches 7 bases. Germline assignment: CDR1 SGHVS and CDR2 FNYEAQ. The CDR3 is made up of 15 amino acids. J gave up 9 bases and V 5 bases, and 13 bases lay outside the gene matches. CDR3 sequence: CASSATGGSDSEQFF. In DNA form, the CDR3 reads TGTGCCAGCAGCGCAACAGGCGGGAGTGATAGTGAGCAGTTCTTC.

This clone was seen only a few times. This chain uses TRBV27 with TRBJ1-6; tentative D call: TRBD1 (5 bases). V was cut by 5 bases and J by 4 bases, with 6 bases left in between. The germline V gene has CDR1 MNHEY and CDR2 SMNVEV (reference sequence). This CDR3 is built from 13 residues. Here the CDR3 DNA reads TGTGCCAGCAGTGCAGGGTATAATTCACCCCTCCACTTT. This gives the protein CASSAGYNSPLHF.

The chain is built from TRBV15 and TRBJ2-7, with no clear D. CDR3 size: 15 residues. V lost 0 bases, J lost 2 bases, and 11 bases lay in between. CDR1 and CDR2 from the germline V gene are LNHNV and YYDKDF (reference sequence). The CDR3 sequence: CATSRDLPSTYEQYF. The DNA for the CDR3 is TGTGCCACCAGCAGAGATCTCCCCAGTACCTACGAGCAGTACTTC.

Only a few counts were recorded for this clone. The CDR3 DNA reads as TGCGCCAGCAGCCGAGATCAATCGTTTTGGCAGTCTGCTGGAAACACCATATATTTT. Encoded protein: CASSRDQSFWQSAGNTIYF. J is TRBJ1-3 and V is TRBV4-3; no reliable D call. Germline V lookup: CDR1 LGHNA, CDR2 YSLEER. The CDR3 has 19 amino acids. V lost 4 bases and J lost 2, with 24 bases in between.

This clone was seen a handful of times. The chain couples TRBV2 to TRBJ1-6, with 10 bases fitting TRBD1. The CDR3 loop spans 14 amino acids. Trimming cost V 4 bases and J 9 bases; bases outside gene matches: 3. The germline V gene has CDR1 SNHLY and CDR2 FYNNEI. CDR3 in DNA: TGTGCCAGCAGTGGACAGGGGGCAATTTCACCCCTCCACTTT. It specifies CASSGQGAISPLHF. Drawing the rest from reference TRBV2 and TRBJ1-6, the complete variable domain is EPEVTQTPSHQVTQMGQEVILRCVPISNHLYFYWYRQILGQKVEFLVSFYNNEISEKSEIFDDQFSVERPDGSNFTLKIRSTKLEDSAMYFCASSGQGAISPLHFGNGTRLTVT.

This clone turned up a few times. CDR3 sequence: CASSLRSTGTGELFF. The DNA of the CDR3 is TGCGCCAGCAGCTTGAGGAGTACGGGCACCGGGGAGCTGTTTTTT. The V gene is TRBV5-1, the J gene TRBJ2-2; D gene unclear. The V and J ends lost 1 base and 4 bases respectively, with 11 bases between them. Per the germline V gene, CDR1 is SGHRS and CDR2 is YFSETQ. The CDR3 contains 15 residues.

The chain joins TRBV5-1 to TRBJ1-2; TRBD1 matches 11 bases. CDR3 length: 12 residues. The junction had 3 bases not matched to a gene; V was cut back by 0 bases and J by 14 bases. Germline V CDR1 and CDR2: SGHRS, YFSETQ. In DNA, the CDR3 is TGCGCCAGCAGCTTGGAAGGGACAGGGGGGACCTTC. This translates into CASSLEGTGGTF.

The V call is TRBV5-5, the J call TRBJ2-1, with D hard to call. There are 15 residues in the CDR3. The germline V gene encodes CDR1 SGHKS and CDR2 YYEKEE (reference sequence). V lost 0 bases, J lost 3 bases, and 10 bases lay in between. CDR3 coding DNA: TGTGCCAGCAGCTTGGTTGGTTCAGGCTACAATGAGCAGTTCTTC. This codes for CASSLVGSGYNEQFF.

The chain links TRBV9 to TRBJ1-4; 8 bases align to TRBD1. Looked up from germline, CDR1 is SGDLS and CDR2 is YYNGEE. The CDR3 consists of 17 residues. The J segment lost 8 bases and the V segment lost 3 bases, leaving 15 bases of the junction unmatched. DNA for the CDR3: TGTGCCAGCAGCGCCTTTTACTTTCCAGGGGGCGGAGAAAAACTGTTTTTT. Translation gives CASSAFYFPGGGEKLFF.